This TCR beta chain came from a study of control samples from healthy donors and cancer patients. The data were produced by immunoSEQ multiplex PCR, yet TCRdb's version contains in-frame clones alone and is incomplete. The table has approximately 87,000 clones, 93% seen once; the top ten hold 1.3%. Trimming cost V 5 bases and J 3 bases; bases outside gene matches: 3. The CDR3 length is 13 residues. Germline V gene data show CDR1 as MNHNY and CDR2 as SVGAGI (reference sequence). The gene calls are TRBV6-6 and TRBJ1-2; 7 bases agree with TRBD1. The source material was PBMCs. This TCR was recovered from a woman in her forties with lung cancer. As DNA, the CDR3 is TGTGCCAGCAGTACCGGGACAGACTATGGCTACACCTTC. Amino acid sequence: CASSTGTDYGYTF.